Many counts were recorded for the clone carrying this T cell receptor (beta chain). Its antigen is currently unknown. This entry is derived from a study of T-cell memory formation after mild COVID-19. Whole-study findings and limits: The finding that pre-infection memory included some responding clones suggested that cross-reactive memory joined.

TCRdb passed the 5' RACE reads through MiXCR, listing each CDR3 protein once. In the table there are tens of thousands of distinct CDR3 sequences, nearly 25% of which are singletons. The source of this sequence is a man between 18 and 35 years old who had mild COVID-19 (a few samples of this study predate the infection). Cell type and time point are not known. Material for sequencing was PBMCs or a T cell subset sorted from them (not recorded which).

The CDR3 DNA follows: TGTGCCAGCAGCTCTAGGAGCTCCTACGAGCAGTACTTC. It yields the protein CASSSRSSYEQYF. The chain links TRBV7-6 to TRBJ2-7; D not certain. This CDR3 spans 13 amino acids. Germline V gives CDR1 SGHVS, CDR2 FNYEAQ. Trimming pared 4 bases from V and 0 bases from J, leaving 7 bases between.